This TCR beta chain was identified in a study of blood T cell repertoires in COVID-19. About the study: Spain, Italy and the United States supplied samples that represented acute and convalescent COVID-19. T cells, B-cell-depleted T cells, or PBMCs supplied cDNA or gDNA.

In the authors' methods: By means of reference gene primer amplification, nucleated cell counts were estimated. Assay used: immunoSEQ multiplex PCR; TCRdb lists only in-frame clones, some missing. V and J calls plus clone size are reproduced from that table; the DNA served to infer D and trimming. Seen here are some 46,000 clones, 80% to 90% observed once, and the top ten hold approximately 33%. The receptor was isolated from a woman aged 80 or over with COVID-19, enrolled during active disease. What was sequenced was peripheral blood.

CDR3 DNA: TGCGCCAGCAGCCAAGTAGCGGGAGCGCGGACAGATACGCAGTATTTT. Translation gives CASSQVAGARTDTQYF. This chain links TRBV4-3 with TRBJ2-3; 9 nucleotides match TRBD2. From germline, CDR1 is LGHNA and CDR2 YSLEER. V gave up 1 base and J gave up 3 bases; unmatched junction bases: 5. This CDR3 is built from 16 residues.